The 25 T cell receptor beta chains below were found in one sample sequenced in a study of blood T cell repertoires in COVID-19. The protocol was immunoSEQ multiplex PCR, while the TCRdb copy is restricted to in-frame clones and leaves out a portion. The table shows 150,000 to 200,000 clones, with 75% to 85% occurring only once. Sequencing input: peripheral blood. The receptors come from a woman of 80 years or more with COVID-19, enrolled during active disease.

The chain employs TRBV15 and TRBJ1-5, with TRBD1 as a possible D gene (6 bases). V was clipped by 1 base and J by 9 bases, with 16 bases between them. The V gene's germline CDR1 is LNHNV and CDR2 YYDKDF (reference sequence). The CDR3 length is 15 residues. Here the CDR3 DNA reads TGTGCCACCAGCAGAGCAGGGGACCGGGTTTGGCCCCAGCATTTT. Residues: CATSRAGDRVWPQHF.

For the CDR3, the DNA is TGCGCCAGCAGCCAAGGGACAGGGCCCTACGAGCAGTACTTC. Its translation: CASSQGTGPYEQYF. V usage is TRBV4-1 and J usage is TRBJ2-7; 8 nucleotides match TRBD1. Germline V CDR1 and CDR2: MGHRA, YSYEKL. V dropped 1 base and J dropped 2; count of bases not matched to a gene: 1. The CDR3 sequence is 14 residues long.

The rearrangement links TRBV20-1 to TRBJ1-4; maybe TRBD1 (5 bases). The CDR3 contains 12 residues. Trimming pared 3 bases from V and 8 bases from J, leaving 10 bases between. Germline V gives CDR1 DFQATT, CDR2 SNEGSKA (reference sequence). DNA for the CDR3: TGCAGTGCTAGTCAGGGATCAGAAAAACTGTTTTTT. Amino acids: CSASQGSEKLFF.

The J gene is TRBJ1-2, the V gene TRBV30; D might be TRBD1 (6 bases). From germline, CDR1 is GTSNPN and CDR2 SVGIG (reference sequence). The V end lost 7 bases, the J end lost 4 bases, and 19 bases lay between the germline ends. CDR3 length: 14 amino acids. The CDR3 sequence is CASSFLTGIYGYTF. DNA of the CDR3: TGTGCCTCTTCATTCTTGACAGGCATCTATGGCTACACCTTC.

The V gene is TRBV29-1, the J gene TRBJ2-1, with 11 bases that match TRBD2. From germline, CDR1 is SQVTM and CDR2 ANQGSEA. This CDR3 is built from 18 residues. V dropped 3 bases and J dropped 3; count of bases not matched to a gene: 13. The DNA of the CDR3 is TGCAGCGTTGATGGAAGCGCTAGCGGGGGGTCGCACTACAATGAGCAGTTCTTC. Translation gives CSVDGSASGGSHYNEQFF.

The CDR3 sequence: CASRDRGGWFGNYGYTF. CDR3 coding DNA: TGTGCCAGCAGAGACAGGGGAGGGTGGTTCGGCAACTATGGCTACACCTTC. The chain links TRBV27 to TRBJ1-2; 8 bases fit TRBD1. The CDR3 has 17 amino acids. V lost 6 bases and J lost 2; bases outside the gene matches: 14. Germline V gene lookup returns CDR1 MNHEY and CDR2 SMNVEV (reference sequence).

This clone has just a few counts. Written as DNA, the CDR3 is TGTGCCAGTAGTTTTCGAACAGGGGTAACTAATGAAAAACTGTTTTTT. Translation: CASSFRTGVTNEKLFF. The J gene is TRBJ1-4, the V gene TRBV19; 7 nucleotides match TRBD1. The CDR3 covers 16 residues. Germline assignment: CDR1 LNHDA and CDR2 SQIVND (reference sequence). With 5 bases clipped from V and 1 base from J, the junction kept 7 bases outside the gene matches. Using reference TRBV19 and TRBJ1-4 for the parts outside the CDR3, the full variable domain is DGGITQSPKYLFRKEGQNVTLSCEQNLNHDAMYWYRQDPGQGLRLIYYSQIVNDFQKGDIAEGYSVSREKKESFPLTVTSAQKNPTAFYLCASSFRTGVTNEKLFFGSGTQLSVL.

This clone occurred a few times. The V and J genes are TRBV28 and TRBJ2-3, with 11 positions matching TRBD2. Germline CDR1 is MDHEN and CDR2 is SYDVKM. V shed 4 bases and J 0 bases; nucleotides not matched to a gene: 9. There are 18 residues in the CDR3. Here the CDR3 reads CASSSLAGGWKSTDTQYF. CDR3 nucleotides: TGTGCCAGCAGTTCCCTAGCGGGAGGCTGGAAGAGCACAGATACGCAGTATTTT.

This chain links TRBV2 with TRBJ1-3; 9 bases are a match to TRBD1. Germline V gene data show CDR1 as SNHLY and CDR2 as FYNNEI. CDR3 length: 14 residues. Trimming removed 4 bases from V and 9 bases from J; junction bases left unmatched: 7. The DNA for the CDR3 is TGTGCCAGCAGTGTCTTCCGACAGGGGGGCACCATATATTTT. It is translated as CASSVFRQGGTIYF.

J is TRBJ2-3 and V is TRBV4-2, with TRBD1 matching over 8 bases. Germline CDR1 LGHNA, CDR2 YNFKEQ. The trim removed 1 base at V and 3 bases at J, leaving 6 bases unmatched. The CDR3 loop spans 16 amino acids. The CDR3 protein is CASSQADRGRTDTQYF. The CDR3 nucleotides are TGTGCCAGCAGCCAAGCCGACAGGGGAAGGACAGATACGCAGTATTTT.

V usage is TRBV27 and J usage is TRBJ1-6; D ambiguous. Germline CDR1 is MNHEY and CDR2 is SMNVEV (reference sequence). This CDR3 comprises 14 residues. Trimming cost V 5 bases and J 6 bases, with 11 bases left between them. CDR3 DNA: TGTGCCAGCAGTCGGTATGAGGGTAATTCACCCCTCCACTTT. It specifies CASSRYEGNSPLHF.

At least ten counts were recorded for this clone. The chain is built from TRBV18 and TRBJ1-5; D perhaps matches TRBD1 (5 bases). V was trimmed by 3 bases and J by 7 bases, leaving 22 bases between them. The length of the CDR3 is 17 residues. Germline assignment: CDR1 KGHSH and CDR2 LQKENI. CDR3 protein: CASSPLPRTQGGQPQHF. DNA for the CDR3: TGTGCCAGCTCACCTCTTCCACGTACGCAGGGTGGGCAGCCCCAGCATTTT. The full variable domain, completed using reference TRBV18 and TRBJ1-5, is NAGVMQNPRHLVRRRGQEARLRCSPMKGHSHVYWYRQLPEEGLKFMVYLQKENIIDESGMPKERFSAEFPKEGPSILRIQQVVRGDSAAYFCASSPLPRTQGGQPQHFGDGTRLSIL.

This sequence joins TRBV5-1 and TRBJ2-5; D is undetermined. CDR1 SGHRS and CDR2 YFSETQ come from the germline V gene. Trimming left V 0 bases short and J 1 base short, with 10 bases between. The CDR3 is 15 amino acids. The DNA of the CDR3 is TGCGCCAGCAGCTTGGAGGTTACAGTCCAAGAGACCCAGTACTTC. Its translation is CASSLEVTVQETQYF.

The sample holds a few counts of this clone. CDR3 nucleotide sequence: TGTGCCAGCACCGGACTAGCGGGAGCAGGGGAGCAGTTCTTC. Its protein product is CASTGLAGAGEQFF. The genes are TRBV6-5 and TRBJ2-1; 13 bases align to TRBD2. Germline loops: CDR1 MNHEY, CDR2 SVGAGI. The ends lost 7 bases at V and 10 bases at J; junction bases unmatched: 7. This CDR3 is built from 14 residues.

CDR3 sequence reads: CASSLRAYSNQPQHF. For the CDR3, the DNA is TGTGCCAGCAGTTTGAGGGCTTATAGCAATCAGCCCCAGCATTTT. The chain couples TRBV28 to TRBJ1-5; D gene ambiguous. Germline lookup yields CDR1 MDHEN and CDR2 SYDVKM. CDR3 length equals 15 residues. Between the trimmed V and J ends, which lost 3 bases and 0 bases, there was a span of 9 bases. The full variable domain, its missing parts supplied by reference TRBV28 and TRBJ1-5, is DVKVTQSSRYLVKRTGEKVFLECVQDMDHENMFWYRQDPGLGLRLIYFSYDVKMKEKGDIPEGYSVSREKKERFSLILESASTNQTSMYLCASSLRAYSNQPQHFGDGTRLSIL.

V gene TRBV4-3 combines with J gene TRBJ1-2, with D hard to call. CDR1 and CDR2 (germline): LGHNA, YSLEER. V lost 0 bases to trimming and J lost 6 bases, with 14 bases between them. This CDR3 is built from 15 residues. The CDR3 nucleotides read TGCGCCAGCAGCCAAGAAGGGCCGAGGGAAGATGGCTACACCTTC. It codes for CASSQEGPREDGYTF.

J is TRBJ1-2 and V is TRBV3-1 (or the pseudogene TRBV3-2); D remains ambiguous. Germline CDR1 LGHDT, CDR2 YNNKEL (reference sequence). V shed 4 bases and J shed 7 bases, with 13 bases lying between them. The CDR3 spans 13 residues. The DNA for the CDR3 is TGTGCCAGCAGCCCCGACCGGGAAGGTGGCTACACCTTC. Its protein product is CASSPDREGGYTF.

The chain has TRBV3-1 (or the pseudogene TRBV3-2) and TRBJ2-1; 10 bases agree with TRBD1. This CDR3 has 16 residues. Germline-derived CDR1 and CDR2 are LGHDT and YNNKEL (reference sequence). Trimming cost V 3 bases and J 6 bases; bases outside gene matches: 8. Here the CDR3 reads CASSHPGQGTRNEQFF. In nucleotides, the CDR3 is TGTGCCAGCAGCCACCCGGGACAGGGGACACGCAATGAGCAGTTCTTC.

The chain links TRBV10-3 to TRBJ1-6; TRBD1 is a possible D gene (6 bases). Germline-derived CDR1 and CDR2 are ENHRY and SYGVKD. This CDR3 region has 13 residues. The V end lost 10 bases, the J end lost 7 bases, and 14 bases lay between the germline ends. Written as DNA, the CDR3 is TGTGCCACGAGACAGGACCTCAATTCACCCCTCCACTTT. Its translation: CATRQDLNSPLHF.

This chain joins TRBV18 and TRBJ1-1; 7 positions match TRBD1. The junction had 1 base not matched to a gene; V was cut back by 3 bases and J by 3 bases. Germline CDR1 KGHSH, CDR2 LQKENI. The CDR3 runs to 13 residues. The CDR3 loop is CASSPDRYTEAFF. The CDR3 DNA reads TGTGCCAGCTCACCGGACAGGTACACTGAAGCTTTCTTT.

The table lists this clone with a few counts. The V gene is TRBV7-6, the J gene TRBJ2-2; maybe TRBD2 (5 bases). The length of the CDR3 is 16 residues. The V gene's germline CDR1 is SGHVS and CDR2 FNYEAQ. Trimming removed 1 base at V and 4 bases at J, with 13 bases between. CDR3 bases: TGTGCCAGCAGCTTAGTGGTGGAGGCGAGCACCGGGGAGCTGTTTTTT. Translated: CASSLVVEASTGELFF.

This sequence joins TRBV7-6 and TRBJ1-1; D might be TRBD1 (5 bases). V was cut by 3 bases and J by 3 bases, with 17 bases left in between. There are 16 residues in the CDR3. Germline lookup yields CDR1 SGHVS and CDR2 FNYEAQ. This chain's CDR3 is CASSFGAGRADTEAFF. In DNA, the CDR3 is TGTGCCAGCAGCTTTGGTGCAGGGAGGGCGGACACTGAAGCTTTCTTT.

The chain carries TRBV7-3 and TRBJ2-5; TRBD2 might be the D (7 bases). V lost 1 base, J lost 5 bases, and 14 bases lay in between. The CDR3 spans 15 residues. Germline CDR1 is SGHTA and CDR2 is FQGTGA. The DNA for the CDR3 is TGTGCCAGCAGCTTAAGCGGCAGGGGAGGGGAGACCCAGTACTTC. This codes for CASSLSGRGGETQYF.

This clone was recorded only once. V usage is TRBV4-2 and J usage is TRBJ2-2; D remains ambiguous. The CDR3 has 14 residues. The germline V gene has CDR1 LGHNA and CDR2 YNFKEQ. The germline V and J ends were trimmed by 1 base and 3 bases, with 6 bases remaining between them. The CDR3 sequence: CASSQVPDTGELFF. The CDR3 DNA reads as TGTGCCAGCAGCCAAGTTCCAGACACCGGGGAGCTGTTTTTT.

The chain combines TRBV5-1 with TRBJ2-2; 9 nucleotides align to TRBD1. V dropped 3 bases and J dropped 4; count of bases not matched to a gene: 7. Germline-derived CDR1 and CDR2 are SGHRS and YFSETQ. This CDR3 is built from 16 residues. CDR3 sequence: CASSSTGGRSTGELFF. The CDR3 nucleotides are TGCGCCAGCAGCTCCACAGGGGGCAGGAGCACCGGGGAGCTGTTTTTT. The whole variable domain, remainder taken from reference TRBV5-1 and TRBJ2-2, is KAGVTQTPRYLIKTRGQQVTLSCSPISGHRSVSWYQQTPGQGLQFLFEYFSETQRNKGNFPGRFSGRQFSNSRSEMNVSTLELGDSALYLCASSSTGGRSTGELFFGEGSRLTVL.